This TCR beta chain originates from a study of cytomegalovirus exposure and HLA in healthy donors (dated by TCRdb to about 2017). At the level of the whole study: An earlier analysis of 587 of the donors reported about 250 Gb of sequence data and more than 90 million unique TCR beta sequences from about 179 million T cells. The study combined high-throughput TCR immunosequencing, statistical association of individual TCRs with disease status, and machine learning to predict cytomegalovirus infection status. To study patterns of TCR occurrence, a later analysis re-analyzed previously published TCR beta repertoires from 666 donors and added high-resolution HLA genotyping. The genetic ancestry cluster associated with self-reported Caucasian donors included approximately 85% of the 398 genotyped donors. Genome-wide SNP genotypes for about three fifths of the roughly 670 donors were used in a later genetic analysis, which treated that subset as a discovery cohort. About 5 DR-DQ haplotypes were handled as single units for association and clustering, since linkage in the cohort was strong. Donor age, sex, ethnicity and CMV serostatus were compiled together with the repertoire data. The study used immunosequencing to profile the T cell repertoires of more than 650 subjects and linked those repertoires to cytomegalovirus serostatus. Rather than using new phenotypic data, the later analysis identified candidate immune exposures from TCR beta sequences and from how often those sequences occurred across donors. To decide whether each TCR beta V gene segment behaved as functional or pseudogenic, an earlier analysis of 587 of the donors relied on high-throughput TCR beta sequencing. An early release covering roughly 640 HLA-typed donors comprised 250 to 350 gigabases of sequencing data and tens of millions of unique TCR sequences. HLA typing covered class I and class II loci at four-digit resolution. The number of typed donors differed by locus: about 629-630 for A, B, C, DRB1 and DQB1; 500 to 550 for DQA1; fewer than 610 for DPA1; and some 430 for DPB1. Along with the approximately 670-subject first cohort, a separate validation cohort of over a hundred different subjects was used. All discovery cohort repertoires had been generated using a single sequencing platform. The study aimed to test whether signatures of past pathogen exposure could be identified by cataloging public T cell receptors. Across approximately 420 genotyped donors of the cohort, an average of roughly 250,000 unique TCR beta nucleotide sequences per donor were sequenced, and around 20% of those sequences were non-productive.

The CDR3 spans 16 residues, from the cysteine through the phenylalanine. CDR3 DNA is the only sequence kept; it has 48 bases, read in frame from the first base. V ends up 4 bases short and J 5 bases short, with an unmatched junction base count of 13. CDR1 and CDR2 (MNHEY, SMNVEV) derive from the germline V gene (reference sequence). The cohort comprised 710 or so healthy bone marrow donors. All cohort members were sampled while nominally healthy, although unrecorded immune exposures were likely present. The donor tested CMV seropositive, placing the donor among the 290 or so seropositive members of the cohort. Every donor gave a peripheral blood sample, and the peripheral blood mononuclear cells from that sample were used for TCR beta sequencing. The Qiagen DNeasy Blood Extraction Kit was used to extract genomic DNA from the blood cell samples. Details on this clone: It lacks a known antigen. Base qualities are not provided; no much larger clone lies one nucleotide away.

Library prep was done by the immunoSEQ multiplex PCR assay. The multiplex PCR relied on a mix of 60 forward primers for TCR Vbeta segments and 13 reverse primers for TCR Jbeta segments. A multiplex PCR assay on genomic DNA amplified the CDR3 region of rearranged TCR beta genes. The amplified TCR beta libraries were sequenced on the Illumina HiSeq System as 87-base-pair reads. On the study's bioinformatics: In a later analysis, approximately 74 million unique TCR beta chains were counted across the approximately 640 repertoires, and some 10 million of these chains were shared by at least two donors. A nearest-neighbor algorithm error-corrected the raw reads and collapsed the reads into unique sequences, merging closely related sequences to remove PCR and sequencing errors. To assign V, D and J gene segments, CDR3 sequences were aligned to IMGT reference sequences. For a sequence to be retained, a match of at least six nucleotides to both a V gene segment and a J gene segment was required. Rearrangements were classified as productive when the CDR3 lacked stop codons and remained in frame with V and J, and all other rearrangements were classified as non-productive. Following IMGT convention, CDR3 was defined as the stretch from the second conserved V-encoded cysteine to the conserved J-encoded phenylalanine. The earlier analysis of about 640 of the donors excluded any sequence lacking an unambiguous match to a single V gene segment. An earlier analysis of several hundred of the donors called V segments functional above 56.7% productive rearrangements and segregating when the between-donor standard deviation exceeded 5%. To diagnose cytomegalovirus status from the catalog of TCR beta chain sequences, a statistical classification framework was built. A later analysis assigned V and J genes by comparing TCR nucleotide sequences with IMGT/GENE-DB human TR gene sequences. In a later analysis, CDR3 sequences and most-parsimonious VDJ recombination scenarios were assigned using the TCRdist pipeline. In a later analysis, each TCR beta chain was defined by its CDR3 amino acid sequence together with its V-gene family, and reads without a unique V-gene family were excluded. To address suspected cross-contamination and a sequencing artifact, a later analysis removed approximately 590 highly shared, low-generation-probability nucleotide sequences. In a later analysis, a clonal expansion index for each public chain was calculated from normalized within-repertoire ranks of inferred template counts. Generation probabilities in a later analysis came from a VDJ recombination model fitted to out-of-frame rearrangements, and those results were checked against IGoR. Hypergeometric tests were used in a later analysis to score TCR-TCR, TCR-HLA and TCR-CMV co-occurrence, with a repertoire-size bias correction applied to the TCR pairs. A later analysis estimated false discovery rates by permuting HLA or CMV assignments 20 times. A later analysis grouped co-occurring TCRs with DBSCAN, adding TCRdist sequence similarity when clustering within HLA-allele-positive subsets. Repertoires with fewer than 30,000 or more than 120,000 public chains were left out of co-occurrence clustering, as were about five repertoires with anomalous nucleotide sharing. Not all clones reach the TCRdb copy of this immuneACCESS table, which keeps in-frame sequences only. Checked studies attribute under half of the gap to unresolved V genes and leave the rest unexplained. V and J calls and clone size come straight from that table; D and trimming were deduced from the DNA. The sample table holds about 140,000 clones, of which about 80% were seen once. The ten largest clones represent roughly 1.4% of the sample.

What the authors observed across the whole study: The only immune exposure information available for the cohort was CMV serostatus. Linkage disequilibrium might explain the correlated functional status among segregating V segments, but an unknown experimental factor could not be ruled out. The classifier was reported to diagnose cytomegalovirus status with high specificity and sensitivity in both the original and validation cohorts. Most TCR sequences were seen in very few donors, while some public TCRs were found in many individuals. In a later genetic analysis, a missense DCLRE1C variant was associated with V-gene and J-gene trimming of TCR beta chains, and the association was replicated in an independent cohort. Some IMGT-functional V segments, including TRBV6-2 and TRBV6-3, could not be distinguished by the 87-base-pair reads and were therefore excluded. Compared with equally common non-associated chains, HLA-associated TCR beta chains in a later analysis were more clonally expanded and had lower generation probabilities. In a later analysis, several top co-occurrence clusters were reported to appear linked to parvovirus B19, influenza, CMV and Epstein-Barr virus. A further reported finding was that TCR beta sequences accurately predicted the HLA-A and HLA-B alleles for most subjects in the first cohort. HLA typing was unavailable for some donors at each locus, so association tests used only the typed subset. Compared with the 666-donor mean, donors in an Asian-associated ancestry cluster had fewer N-insertions in productive TCRs, according to a later genetic analysis. According to a later analysis, most CMV-associated TCR beta chains appeared to be HLA-restricted, and the HLA associations seemed to be driven largely by CMV exposure. Assigning TCR associations to individual alleles was difficult when HLA alleles, especially DR and DQ, strongly co-occurred. Because counts were too low, approximately 15 rarely observed V segments, including chromosome 9 orphons, were excluded from the earlier analysis of fewer than 650 of the donors. A later analysis associated 16,951 TCR beta sequences with specific HLA alleles at a false discovery rate of 0.05. A total of some 180 TCR beta chains were listed by the study as associated with cytomegalovirus. Presence/absence analyses assumed roughly uniform sequencing depth across donors, an assumption that may not hold. In an earlier analysis of 587 of the donors, most TCR beta V segments appeared in productive rearrangements about 87% or about 30% of the time, broadly matching IMGT annotations. In a later analysis, the rate of TCR association differed among HLA loci, with DRB1 alleles having the most associated TCRs and HLA-C alleles having the fewest. The cohort was sequenced for TCR beta chains only, and without alpha or paired-chain data the features that could be detected were limited. It was suggested by the authors that the approach could potentially be generalized to other disease states and immunological phenotypes. In vitro tests confirmed that a few of the cytomegalovirus-associated TCR beta chains recognize cytomegalovirus antigens. A cluster of highly shared sequence variants was judged likely to be a technical artifact of the sequencing pipeline.

The specimen was PBMCs. This receptor was taken from a man in his thirties or forties in good health and CMV-seropositive. The chain couples TRBV27 to TRBJ2-5; TRBD1 lines up with 7 middle nucleotides. The CDR3 here reads CASSSEGARRFETQYF. Here is the DNA: TGTGCCAGCAGTTCCGAGGGGGCGAGAAGGTTTGAGACCCAGTACTTC.